These T cell receptor beta chains were read from a single sample in a study of identical twins. TCRdb fed the 5' RACE reads into MiXCR, producing one record per CDR3 protein. Of 1.5 million to 2 million distinct CDR3 sequences listed, around 33% are singletons. What was sequenced was cord blood. The receptors stem from a newborn girl in good health. The CDR3 runs from the conserved cysteine through the conserved F or W. The D gene is left open where the match is weak. Only part of the rows carry a size: once, few, many, or a class if the clone is expanded.

v_call	clone_size	d_call	j_call	cdr3_aa	cdr3_nt
TRBV9	few	.	TRBJ1-3	CASSGTVSGNTIYF	TGTGCCAGCAGCGGGACAGTCTCTGGAAACACCATATATTTT
TRBV20-1	few	.	TRBJ2-3	CSARAAAAGPDTQYF	TGCAGTGCTAGAGCGGCTGCGGCCGGACCAGATACGCAGTATTTT
TRBV9	.	TRBD2	TRBJ2-3	CASSHWTSWDTQYF	TGTGCCAGCAGCCATTGGACTAGTTGGGATACGCAGTATTTT
TRBV7-9	few	.	TRBJ1-2	CASSNSRATSNYGYTF	TGTGCCAGCAGCAATTCGAGGGCCACGTCTAACTATGGCTACACCTTC
TRBV5-1	.	TRBD1	TRBJ1-5	CASKSRQGVFSNQPQHF	TGCGCCAGCAAGTCAAGGCAGGGGGTCTTTAGCAATCAGCCCCAGCATTTT
TRBV11-2	.	TRBD2	TRBJ2-1	CASSSGLLAGVNEQFF	TGTGCCAGCAGCTCGGGATTACTAGCGGGGGTGAATGAGCAGTTCTTC
TRBV7-8	.	.	TRBJ2-7	CASSLATEGYEQYF	TGTGCCAGCAGCTTAGCTACGGAGGGCTACGAGCAGTACTTC
TRBV3-1	.	.	TRBJ2-5	CASSRNNQETQYF	TGTGCCAGCAGCCGAAACAACCAAGAGACCCAGTACTTC
TRBV29-1	many	.	TRBJ2-4	CSVARGQQNIQYF	TGCAGCGTTGCGCGGGGCCAGCAAAACATTCAGTACTTC
TRBV5-1	.	TRBD1	TRBJ2-7	CASSLYHGQGVYEQYF	TGCGCCAGCAGCTTGTACCATGGACAGGGAGTCTACGAGCAGTACTTC
TRBV10-2	.	.	TRBJ2-3	CASSEVAAGTDTQYF	TGCGCCAGCAGTGAAGTCGCGGCGGGGACAGATACGCAGTATTTT
TRBV20-1	.	TRBD1	TRBJ2-7	CSAVQGAGYEQYF	TGCAGTGCAGTACAGGGGGCAGGGTACGAGCAGTACTTC
TRBV5-1	many	.	TRBJ2-7	CASSLGQKYEQYF	TGCGCCAGCAGCTTGGGACAAAAATACGAGCAGTACTTC
TRBV6-1	once	.	TRBJ1-5	CASRTTGRGKDQPQHF	TGTGCCAGCAGAACGACGGGTAGAGGGAAGGATCAGCCCCAGCATTTT
TRBV4-2	few	TRBD1	TRBJ1-2	CASSPLSGQGPGYTF	TGTGCCAGCAGCCCCCTCTCGGGACAGGGTCCTGGCTACACCTTC
TRBV7-2	few	TRBD1	TRBJ2-3	CASSLTLGGGTDTQYF	TGTGCCAGCAGCTTAACCCTAGGGGGCGGCACAGATACGCAGTATTTT
TRBV2	many	.	TRBJ2-3	CASRNQGDTQYF	TGTGCCAGCAGGAATCAGGGGGATACGCAGTATTTT
TRBV12-3/TRBV12-4	.	TRBD2	TRBJ2-1	CASSLKGLAGDEQFF	TGTGCCAGCAGTTTAAAGGGACTAGCGGGAGATGAGCAGTTCTTC
TRBV6-6	few	TRBD2	TRBJ2-7	CASSPRSSGFYEQYF	TGTGCCAGCAGTCCTCGGTCTAGCGGCTTCTACGAGCAGTACTTC
TRBV6-6	few	.	TRBJ1-1	CASRLKRPTGAFF	TGTGCCAGCAGGCTAAAGAGACCGACTGGGGCTTTCTTT
TRBV11-3	.	.	TRBJ2-5	CASSLEPDSRDQYF	TGTGCCAGCAGCTTAGAGCCGGACTCTAGGGACCAGTACTTC
TRBV12-3/TRBV12-4	many	.	TRBJ1-5	CASSFGGNSNQPQHF	TGTGCCAGCAGTTTTGGGGGGAATAGCAATCAGCCCCAGCATTTT
TRBV12-5	.	TRBD1	TRBJ1-1	CASGFHGTGWENTEAFF	TGTGCTAGTGGTTTCCACGGGACAGGTTGGGAGAACACTGAAGCTTTCTTT
TRBV18	.	.	TRBJ1-2	CASTRTPTSGYTF	TGTGCCAGCACTAGGACGCCCACCAGTGGCTACACCTTC
TRBV29-1	many	TRBD2	TRBJ2-5	CSVVRTRMETQYF	TGCAGCGTTGTTCGGACTAGAATGGAGACCCAGTACTTC
TRBV11-2	many	TRBD2	TRBJ2-3	CASSLVRGGPDTQYF	TGTGCCAGCAGCTTAGTGCGGGGGGGCCCCGATACGCAGTATTTT
TRBV7-2	.	TRBD2	TRBJ2-5	CASSLGGRGEETRYF	TGTGCCAGCAGCTTAGGCGGGAGAGGGGAAGAGACCCGGTACTTC
TRBV9	.	TRBD2	TRBJ2-3	CASSPLHLAGGSTDTQYF	TGTGCCAGCAGCCCGTTACACTTAGCGGGAGGTAGCACAGATACGCAGTATTTT
TRBV10-3	.	TRBD1	TRBJ1-2	CAISPGQKRSGYTF	TGTGCCATCAGTCCGGGACAGAAAAGGAGTGGCTACACCTTC
TRBV10-3	many	.	TRBJ1-2	CAISSEAGGYTF	TGTGCCATCAGTTCTGAGGCAGGTGGCTACACCTTC
TRBV5-1	.	TRBD2	TRBJ2-1	CASSSFRTSGPYSYNEQFF	TGCGCCAGCAGCTCCTTCCGGACTAGCGGCCCTTACTCCTACAATGAGCAGTTCTTC
TRBV5-4	.	.	TRBJ2-7	CASSRAVGREQYF	TGTGCCAGCAGCCGAGCTGTGGGGCGCGAGCAGTACTTC
TRBV6-6	.	TRBD1	TRBJ1-1	CASSYSQGAETEAFF	TGTGCCAGCAGTTACTCACAGGGGGCGGAGACTGAAGCTTTCTTT
TRBV13	.	.	TRBJ2-7	CASSAGTPGEQYF	TGTGCCAGCAGCGCTGGGACCCCCGGGGAGCAGTACTTC
TRBV7-9	few	.	TRBJ1-1	CASGTLNTEAFF	TGTGCCAGCGGGACACTGAACACTGAAGCTTTCTTT
TRBV5-1	.	.	TRBJ2-3	CASSLGSTTDTQYF	TGCGCCAGCAGCTTGGGGTCCACCACAGATACGCAGTATTTT
TRBV27	few	TRBD2	TRBJ2-7	CASSFFPRTSGSYEQYF	TGTGCCAGCAGTTTCTTCCCCCGGACTAGCGGGAGTTACGAGCAGTACTTC
TRBV20-1	few	.	TRBJ2-1	CSATFGVSYNEQFF	TGCAGTGCTACTTTTGGTGTATCCTACAATGAGCAGTTCTTC
TRBV19	.	TRBD2	TRBJ2-3	CASSGGRDTQYF	TGTGCCAGTAGTGGCGGGAGAGATACGCAGTATTTT
TRBV7-9	.	.	TRBJ2-1	CASSPYTRGYNEQFF	TGTGCCAGCAGCCCCTATACTAGAGGCTACAATGAGCAGTTCTTC
TRBV7-8	.	.	TRBJ2-2	CASSPRTIANTGELFF	TGTGCCAGCAGCCCCCGGACTATCGCGAACACCGGGGAGCTGTTTTTT
TRBV19	.	.	TRBJ1-2	CASSMILRNYGYTF	TGTGCCAGTAGTATGATTCTCCGAAACTATGGCTACACCTTC
TRBV3-1	.	TRBD2	TRBJ2-5	CASSQYSGSPNEQYF	TGTGCCAGCAGCCAATATAGCGGGAGCCCCAATGAGCAGTACTTC
TRBV20-1	once	.	TRBJ1-2	CSARGISGLTNYGYTF	TGCAGTGCTAGAGGAATATCGGGGCTCACTAACTATGGCTACACCTTC
TRBV15	.	.	TRBJ1-1	CATSRAGMDTEAFF	TGTGCCACCAGCAGAGCGGGGATGGACACTGAAGCTTTCTTT
TRBV28	.	TRBD1	TRBJ1-1	CAGSYPDRAEAFF	TGTGCCGGCAGTTATCCGGACAGGGCTGAAGCTTTCTTT
TRBV29-1	once	.	TRBJ2-2	CSGQESNTGELFF	TGCAGCGGACAGGAATCGAACACCGGGGAGCTGTTTTTT
TRBV4-2	few	.	TRBJ1-3	CASSRENSGNTIYF	TGTGCCAGCAGCCGGGAAAACTCTGGAAACACCATATATTTT
TRBV6-5	.	.	TRBJ1-2	CASSFGGGIRYGYTF	TGTGCCAGCAGTTTCGGCGGGGGAATCCGCTATGGCTACACCTTC
TRBV12-3/TRBV12-4	few	TRBD1	TRBJ2-5	CASSRRGGSEETQYF	TGTGCCAGCAGTCGCCGAGGGGGCAGCGAAGAGACCCAGTACTTC
TRBV20-1	few	TRBD2	TRBJ2-1	CSARGGTSSSNEQFF	TGCAGTGCTAGAGGGGGGACTAGCAGTAGCAATGAGCAGTTCTTC
TRBV6-5	few	TRBD1	TRBJ2-7	CASTNGQGGHEQYF	TGTGCCAGCACCAATGGACAGGGAGGCCACGAGCAGTACTTC